What follows describes a single TCR beta chain. Its antigen is not known. These data come from a study of CD8+CD57+ T cells in acquired aplastic anemia. Looking at the study overall: The DNA of sorted CD4+ and CD8+ cells averaged roughly 3.2 ug. Study results and limitations: About 27 CD8+ CDR3 sequences were shared between patients and controls.

V lost 0 bases to trimming and J lost 0 bases, with 16 bases between them. Germline-derived CDR1 and CDR2 are SGHKS and YYEKEE (reference sequence). CDR3 length equals 18 residues. Individuals selected for sequencing had exhibited CD8+CD57+ cell expansion on flow cytometry. Among the patients, all had severe acquired aplastic anemia. There was no therapy given to any patient before the blood sampling took place. Profiling that covered TCR beta VDJ and CDR3 relied on genomic DNA as its template. TCRdb redid the calling of the reads with MiXCR, one entry per CDR3 protein. In the table there are roughly 240,000 distinct CDR3 sequences, approximately 50% of which are singletons.

V gene TRBV5-5 combines with J gene TRBJ1-3, with D possibly TRBD1 on 6 matching bases. This TCR derives from a human donor with aplastic anemia. Sequences were obtained from sorted CD4+, CD8+, or CD8+CD57+ T cells (not recorded which) from PBMCs. CDR3 protein: CASSLGGGLVSSGNTIYF. In DNA form, the CDR3 reads TGTGCCAGCAGCTTGGGCGGGGGCTTAGTCAGCTCTGGAAACACCATATATTTT.